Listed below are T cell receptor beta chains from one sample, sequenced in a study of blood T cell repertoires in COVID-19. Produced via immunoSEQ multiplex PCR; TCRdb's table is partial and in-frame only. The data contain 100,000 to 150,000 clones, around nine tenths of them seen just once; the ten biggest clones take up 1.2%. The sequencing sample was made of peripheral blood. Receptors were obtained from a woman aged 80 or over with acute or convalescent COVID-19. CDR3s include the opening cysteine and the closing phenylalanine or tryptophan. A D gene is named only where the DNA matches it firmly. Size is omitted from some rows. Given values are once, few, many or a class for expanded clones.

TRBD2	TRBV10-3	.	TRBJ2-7	CAIRRTGGDEQYF	TGTGCCATCAGAAGAACGGGAGGGGACGAGCAGTACTTC
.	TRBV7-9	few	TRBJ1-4	CASSLGPTAGKLFF	TGTGCCAGCAGCTTAGGCCCAACGGCGGGAAAACTGTTTTTT
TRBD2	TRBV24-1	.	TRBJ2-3	CATSAKGLASDTQYF	TGTGCCACCAGTGCCAAGGGACTAGCATCCGATACGCAGTATTTT
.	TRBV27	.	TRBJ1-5	CASSPQQGFSNQPQHF	TGTGCCAGCAGTCCGCAGCAGGGGTTTAGCAATCAGCCCCAGCATTTT
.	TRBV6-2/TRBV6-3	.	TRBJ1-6	CASSYGGTYSPLHF	TGTGCCAGCAGTTACGGAGGGACCTATTCACCCCTCCACTTT
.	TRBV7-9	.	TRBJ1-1	CASSLTAGRTEAFF	TGTGCCAGCAGCTTAACGGCAGGGAGGACTGAAGCTTTCTTT
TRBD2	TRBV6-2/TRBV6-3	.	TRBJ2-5	CASSYGLAGWLAQYF	TGTGCCAGCAGTTACGGACTAGCGGGGTGGTTGGCCCAGTACTTC
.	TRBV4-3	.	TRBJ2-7	CASSQELGPPYEQYF	TGCGCCAGCAGCCAAGAACTAGGACCCCCATACGAGCAGTACTTC
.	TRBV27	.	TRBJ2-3	CASSLLAVSSTDTQYF	TGTGCCAGCAGTCTTTTAGCGGTCTCTAGCACAGATACGCAGTATTTT
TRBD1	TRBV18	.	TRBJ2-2	CASSGTVTGELFF	TGTGCCAGCTCTGGGACAGTTACCGGGGAGCTGTTTTTT
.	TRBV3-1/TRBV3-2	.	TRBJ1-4	CASSLRGGASEKLFF	TGTGCCAGCAGCCTCCGTGGGGGGGCGAGTGAAAAACTGTTTTTT
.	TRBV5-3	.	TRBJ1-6	CARSLAATQHNSPLHF	TGTGCCAGAAGCTTGGCGGCGACACAACATAATTCACCCCTCCACTTT
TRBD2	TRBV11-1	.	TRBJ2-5	CASSFGLAETQYF	TGTGCCAGCAGCTTCGGACTAGCGGAGACCCAGTACTTC
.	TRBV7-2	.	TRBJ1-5	CASSLGTGNQPQHF	TGTGCCAGCAGCTTAGGTACAGGGAATCAGCCCCAGCATTTT
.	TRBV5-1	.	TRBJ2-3	CASISGEARTDTQYF	TGCGCCAGCATCTCCGGGGAGGCCCGCACAGATACGCAGTATTTT
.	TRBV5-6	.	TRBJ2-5	CASSPTGRGFQETQYF	TGTGCCAGCAGCCCCACCGGCAGGGGCTTCCAAGAGACCCAGTACTTC
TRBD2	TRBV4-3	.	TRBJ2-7	CASSQALLAGGPYEQYF	TGCGCCAGCAGCCAAGCTCTACTAGCGGGGGGGCCCTACGAGCAGTACTTC
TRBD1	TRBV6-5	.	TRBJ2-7	CASSYTQGVSYEQYF	TGTGCCAGCAGTTACACCCAGGGGGTCTCCTACGAGCAGTACTTC
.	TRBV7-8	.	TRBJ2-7	CASSLRHGSYEQYF	TGTGCCAGCAGCTTGAGACATGGCTCCTACGAGCAGTACTTC
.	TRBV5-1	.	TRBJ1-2	CASSPGGFNNGYTF	TGCGCCAGCAGCCCCGGGGGGTTTAATAATGGCTACACCTTC
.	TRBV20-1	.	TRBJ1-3	CSASPPLGGSGNTIYF	TGCAGTGCTAGTCCCCCGTTAGGGGGCTCTGGAAACACCATATATTTT
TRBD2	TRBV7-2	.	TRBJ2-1	CASSTQAAGGYNEQFF	TGTGCCAGCAGCACCCAGGCTGCGGGGGGTTACAATGAGCAGTTCTTC